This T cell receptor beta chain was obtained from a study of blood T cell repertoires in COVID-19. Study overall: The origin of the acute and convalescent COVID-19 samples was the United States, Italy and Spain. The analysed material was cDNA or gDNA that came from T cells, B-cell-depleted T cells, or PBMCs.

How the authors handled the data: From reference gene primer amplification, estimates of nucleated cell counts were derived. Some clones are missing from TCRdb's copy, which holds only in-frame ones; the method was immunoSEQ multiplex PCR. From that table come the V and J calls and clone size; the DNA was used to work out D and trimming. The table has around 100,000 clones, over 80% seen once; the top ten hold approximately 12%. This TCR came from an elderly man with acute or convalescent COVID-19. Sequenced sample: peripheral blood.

CDR3 sequence reads: CATSDLRTPGEQYF. The CDR3 nucleotides are TGTGCCACCAGTGATTTGAGGACGCCGGGGGAGCAGTACTTC. J is TRBJ2-7 and V is TRBV24-1; tentative D call: TRBD2 (5 bases). CDR1 and CDR2 from the germline V gene are KGHDR and SFDVKD. The V gene lost 0 bases and the J gene lost 7 bases, with 12 bases spanning the gap. The CDR3 consists of 14 residues.